This TCR beta chain was identified during a study of OX40 agonist ivuxolimab in advanced cancers. The wider study: At 82.7% male, the cohort had a mean age of around 56 years, ranging from roughly 20 to 90. General study points: Still undetermined is the antigen specificity of the expanded peripheral T cells. Some nonresponders also had low normalized T-cell clonal expansion.

A remark on this clone: Its target is not known.

Libraries were prepared by immunoSEQ multiplex PCR; TCRdb keeps only in-frame clonotypes and omits some of them. The table shows approximately 71,000 clones, with 65% to 85% occurring only once. Per germline, CDR1 SNHLY and CDR2 FYNNEI. The CDR3 is made up of 14 amino acids. V was shortened by 7 bases and J by 1 base, with 12 bases between the two germline ends. Sampled blood was obtained at baseline, cycle 4 day 1, and cycle 7 day 1. Here the sequenced sample was CD4+ or CD8+ T cells sorted from blood, taken in a trial of the OX40 agonist ivuxolimab. The TCR was taken from an adult with an advanced solid tumor such as melanoma, head and neck, liver or kidney cancer. The rearrangement links TRBV2 to TRBJ2-3; D may be TRBD2 (6 bases). CDR3 DNA sequence: TGTGCCAGCAATTGGAGGGGTGGCACAGATACGCAGTATTTT. Protein: CASNWRGGTDTQYF.